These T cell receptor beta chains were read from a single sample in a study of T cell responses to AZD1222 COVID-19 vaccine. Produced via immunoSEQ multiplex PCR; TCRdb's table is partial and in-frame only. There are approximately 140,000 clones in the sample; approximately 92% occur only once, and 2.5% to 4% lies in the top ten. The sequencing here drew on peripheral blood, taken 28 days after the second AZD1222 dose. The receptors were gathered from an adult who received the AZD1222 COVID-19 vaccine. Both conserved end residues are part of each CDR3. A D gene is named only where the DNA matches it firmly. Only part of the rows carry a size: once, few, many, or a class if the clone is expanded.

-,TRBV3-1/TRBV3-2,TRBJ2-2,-,TGTGCCAGCAACCTAGCAGGCGGGGAGCTGTTTTTT,CASNLAGGELFF
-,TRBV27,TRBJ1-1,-,TGTGCCAGCAGTTTCTCCGACCAGACTGAAGCTTTCTTT,CASSFSDQTEAFF
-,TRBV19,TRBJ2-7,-,TGTGCCAGTAGTATCATGGACGGCACACCAGCCTACGAGCAGTACTTC,CASSIMDGTPAYEQYF
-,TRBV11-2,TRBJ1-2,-,TGTGCCAGCAGCTCGATTACCCAGTCCCAGCGCAACGATGGCTACACCTTC,CASSSITQSQRNDGYTF
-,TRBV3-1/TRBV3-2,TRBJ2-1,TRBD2,TGTGCCAGCAGCCGGGCTAGCGGGAGTACCTACAATGAGCAGTTCTTC,CASSRASGSTYNEQFF
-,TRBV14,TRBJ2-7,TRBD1,TGTGCCAGCAGCCTAGGGACAGGGGCGTACGAGCAGTACTTC,CASSLGTGAYEQYF
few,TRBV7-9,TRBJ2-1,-,TGTGCCAGCAGGCGGGCTGAATCCTACAATGAGCAGTTCTTC,CASRRAESYNEQFF
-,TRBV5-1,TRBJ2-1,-,TGCGCCAGCAGCCCGACGTCCCGTAGGGATGAGCAGTTCTTC,CASSPTSRRDEQFF
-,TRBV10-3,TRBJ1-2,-,TGTGCCATCAGTGCGGGCACCGGCGGCTATGGCTACACCTTC,CAISAGTGGYGYTF
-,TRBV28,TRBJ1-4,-,TGTGCCAGCAGTTTGTCGAGTTGGGGAAAACTGTTTTTT,CASSLSSWGKLFF
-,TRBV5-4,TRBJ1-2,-,TGTGCCAGCAGCTTGGCAAGGCAGGGGTTTGGCTACACCTTC,CASSLARQGFGYTF
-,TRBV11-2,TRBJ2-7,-,TGTGCCAGCAGCGCCGGGGACCGCGAGCAGTACTTC,CASSAGDREQYF
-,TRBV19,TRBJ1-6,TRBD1,TGTGCCAGTACCCCGGCGGACAGGCGGCCTGGGGCACCCCTCCACTTT,CASTPADRRPGAPLHF
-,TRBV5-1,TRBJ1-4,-,TGCGCCAGCAGCTTGAATCGACAGAATAATGAAAAACTGTTTTTT,CASSLNRQNNEKLFF
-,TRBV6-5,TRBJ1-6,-,TGTGCCAGCAGTTCGGACAGCAGGGATAATTCACCCCTCCACTTT,CASSSDSRDNSPLHF
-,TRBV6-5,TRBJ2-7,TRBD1,TGTGCCAGCAACGCTAGGGGGACAGTTGGTCACGAGCAGTACTTC,CASNARGTVGHEQYF
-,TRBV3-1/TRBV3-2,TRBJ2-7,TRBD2,TGTGCCAGCAGCCCTATGGTTAGCGGGAGAAGATCCTACGAGCAGTACTTC,CASSPMVSGRRSYEQYF
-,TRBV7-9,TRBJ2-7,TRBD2,TGTGCCAGCAGCTCGATGACTAGCGGGAGACCCTACGAGCAGTACTTC,CASSSMTSGRPYEQYF
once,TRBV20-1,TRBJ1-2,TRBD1,TGCAGTGCTAGTGACCAGGGACAGTACTATGGCTACACCTTC,CSASDQGQYYGYTF
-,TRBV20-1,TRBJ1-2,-,TGCAGTGCTAGTTCCAGGGACGACTATGGCTACACCTTC,CSASSRDDYGYTF
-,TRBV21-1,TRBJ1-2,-,TGTGCCAGCAGCAAAGATCTGGCAGGGGGCAACTATGGCTACACCTTC,CASSKDLAGGNYGYTF
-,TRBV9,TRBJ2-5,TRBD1,TGTGCCAGCAGCGGTACAGGGGCGGAGAAAGAGACCCAGTACTTC,CASSGTGAEKETQYF
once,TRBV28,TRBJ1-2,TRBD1,TGTGCCAGCAGTCAAGGACAGGGCATAGGCTATGGCTACACCTTC,CASSQGQGIGYGYTF
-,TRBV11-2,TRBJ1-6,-,TGTGCCAGCAGCTTCAAGGGGGAATATAATTCACCCCTCCACTTT,CASSFKGEYNSPLHF
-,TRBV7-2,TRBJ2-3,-,TGTGCCAGCAGCTTTCGATTCCGCACAGATACGCAGTATTTT,CASSFRFRTDTQYF